Below, one TCR beta chain is given with its context. In the authors' workflow: Reference gene primer amplification in the assay estimated nucleated cell counts. The protocol was immunoSEQ multiplex PCR, while the TCRdb copy is restricted to in-frame clones and leaves out a portion. V, J and clone size were drawn from that table, and D and trimming were deduced from the DNA. The sample has around 250,000 clones; more than 85% are singletons. This sample was included in a study of blood T cell repertoires in COVID-19. In the study overall: Samples came from the United States, Italy and Spain, spanning acute and convalescent COVID-19. In each case, the material was cDNA or gDNA derived from T cells, B-cell-depleted T cells, or PBMCs.

The CDR3 runs 16 residues. Germline CDR1 reads SGHTA; CDR2 reads FQGNSA. V was cut by 5 bases and J by 1 base, with 17 bases left in between. Sequenced input: peripheral blood. V gene TRBV7-2 combines with J gene TRBJ1-1, with unresolved D. The receptor was derived from a woman in her seventies with active or convalescent COVID-19. The CDR3 loop reads CASSLDLAVGNTEAFF. DNA for the CDR3: TGTGCCAGCAGCCTCGACCTAGCAGTGGGGAACACTGAAGCTTTCTTT. Variable domain in full (rest from reference TRBV7-2 and TRBJ1-1): GAGVSQSPSNKVTEKGKDVELRCDPISGHTALYWYRQSLGQGLEFLIYFQGNSAPDKSGLPSDRFSAERTGGSVSTLTIQRTQQEDSAVYLCASSLDLAVGNTEAFFGQGTRLTVV.